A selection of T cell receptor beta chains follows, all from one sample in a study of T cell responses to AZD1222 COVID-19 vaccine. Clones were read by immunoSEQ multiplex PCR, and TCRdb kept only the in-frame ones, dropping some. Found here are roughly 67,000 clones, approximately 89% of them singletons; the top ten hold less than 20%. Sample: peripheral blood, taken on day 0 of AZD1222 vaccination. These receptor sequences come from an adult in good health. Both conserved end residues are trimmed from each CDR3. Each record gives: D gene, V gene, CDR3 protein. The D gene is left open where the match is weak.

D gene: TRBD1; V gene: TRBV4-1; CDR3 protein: ASSHQPGQGLPEAF
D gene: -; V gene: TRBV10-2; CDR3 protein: ASSGGRGNTIY
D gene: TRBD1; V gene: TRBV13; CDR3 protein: ASSFWDRDYEQY
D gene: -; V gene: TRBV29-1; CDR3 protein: SAGQPNEKLF
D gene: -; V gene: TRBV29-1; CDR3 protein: SVEAPGQVYGYT
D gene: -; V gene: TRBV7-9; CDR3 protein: ASGSPNSYNEQF
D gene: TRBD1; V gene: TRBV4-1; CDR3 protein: ASRTGQGPLYEQY
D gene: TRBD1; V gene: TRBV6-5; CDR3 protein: ASSSRDRGPATEAF
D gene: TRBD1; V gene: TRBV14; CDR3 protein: ASSQNRGTYEQY
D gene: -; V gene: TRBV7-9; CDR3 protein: AGGDDYGYT
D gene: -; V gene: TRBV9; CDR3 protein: ASSVRGSQETQY
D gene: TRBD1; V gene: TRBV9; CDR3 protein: ASSPYPGTDQPQH
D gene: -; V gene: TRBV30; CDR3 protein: ASTPSVVDTF
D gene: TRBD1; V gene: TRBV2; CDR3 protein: ASSRTGGNEQF
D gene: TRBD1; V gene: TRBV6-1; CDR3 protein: ASSVGPGQDNQPQH
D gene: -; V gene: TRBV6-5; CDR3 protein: ASSYSGQTNEKLF
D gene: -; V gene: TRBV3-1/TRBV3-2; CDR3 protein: ASGGVGQPQH
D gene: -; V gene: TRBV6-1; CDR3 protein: ASSDVEISSYNEQF
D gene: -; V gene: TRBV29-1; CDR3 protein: SARDSVFREAF
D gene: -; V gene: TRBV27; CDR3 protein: ASSLDGGGQPQH
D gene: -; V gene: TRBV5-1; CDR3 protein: ASSLGDTVNYGYT
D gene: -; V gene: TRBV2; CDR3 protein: ASLREYAEAF
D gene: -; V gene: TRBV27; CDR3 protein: ASNTGYQETQY
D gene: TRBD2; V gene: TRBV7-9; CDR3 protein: ASSSTSGGRQETQY
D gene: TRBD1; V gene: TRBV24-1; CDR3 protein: ATRGQGFRNEQF
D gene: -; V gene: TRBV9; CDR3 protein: ASSGGTRTYEQY
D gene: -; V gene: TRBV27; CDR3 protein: ASSLTGNTEAF
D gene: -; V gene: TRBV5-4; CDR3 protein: ASSIDRQNQPQH
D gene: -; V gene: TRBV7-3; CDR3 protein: ASSLNGAQKETQY
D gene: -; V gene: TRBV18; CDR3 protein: ASSSRQMRDTEAF
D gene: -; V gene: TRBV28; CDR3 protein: ASSPRAGRNSPLH
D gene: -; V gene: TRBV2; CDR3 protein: ASRWHNYGYT
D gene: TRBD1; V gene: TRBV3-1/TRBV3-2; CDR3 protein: ASSLNADRENSPLH
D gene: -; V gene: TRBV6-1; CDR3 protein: ASSEAFDQPQH
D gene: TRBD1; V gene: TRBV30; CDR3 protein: AWSPTGEIGYT
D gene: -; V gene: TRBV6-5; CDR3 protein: ASSYRSYQPQH